The clone carrying this TCR beta chain appeared a single time. This table comes from immunoSEQ multiplex PCR, and its TCRdb copy is limited to in-frame clones, with some not included. The sample holds over 350,000 clones, roughly nine tenths seen once. This CDR3 is 17 amino acids long. Germline V gene lookup returns CDR1 MGHDK and CDR2 SYGVNS. With 4 bases removed from V and 0 bases from J, the gap between germline ends came to 16 bases. The source of the sample is a study of blood T cell repertoires in COVID-19. Overall study: Samples came from the United States, Italy and Spain, spanning acute and convalescent COVID-19.

This chain connects TRBV25-1 to TRBJ2-1; D may be TRBD1 (7 bases). Sequencing was done on a sample of PBMCs or T cells enriched from blood (not recorded which). The TCR sequence derives from a woman between 18 and 29 years old with acute COVID-19. CDR3 nucleotides: TGTGCCAGCAGTGCCTCTCCAGGGGGGAGCTCCTACAATGAGCAGTTCTTC. It codes for CASSASPGGSSYNEQFF. The full variable domain, in which reference TRBV25-1 and TRBJ2-1 provide the parts outside the CDR3, is EADIYQTPRYLVIGTGKKITLECSQTMGHDKMYWYQQDPGMELHLIHYSYGVNSTEKGDLSSESTVSRIRTEHFPLTLESARPSHTSQYLCASSASPGGSSYNEQFFGPGTRLTVL.